These 23 T cell receptor beta chains originate from one sample sequenced in a study of blood T cell repertoires in COVID-19. Profiling relied on immunoSEQ multiplex PCR, and the TCRdb table lists in-frame clones only, not all of them. The table lists around 300,000 clones, 86% of them singletons. Sequencing was done on a sample of peripheral blood. The receptors were gathered from a woman under 40 with active or convalescent COVID-19.

The chain joins TRBV7-3 to TRBJ2-1; 10 nucleotides align to TRBD2. Germline V gene sequence: CDR1 SGHTA, CDR2 FQGTGA. The trim removed 4 bases at V and 4 bases at J, leaving 4 bases unmatched. CDR3 size: 15 residues. CDR3 in DNA: TGTGCCAGCAGCTCCGGGACTAGCGAATACAATGAGCAGTTCTTC. It is translated as CASSSGTSEYNEQFF.

The chain has TRBV6-5 and TRBJ1-6; 9 bases align to TRBD1. The CDR3 spans 15 residues. Germline V CDR1 and CDR2: MNHEY, SVGAGI. V trimming: 2 bases; J trimming: 10 bases; junction bases outside the gene matches: 6. In DNA, the CDR3 is TGTGCCAGCAGTTACCTGGACAGGGGAGGGTCACCCCTCCACTTT. This sequence encodes CASSYLDRGGSPLHF.

The gene calls are TRBV30 and TRBJ1-6, with 10 bases fitting TRBD1. The CDR3 totals 17 residues. CDR1 and CDR2 (germline): GTSNPN, SVGIG (reference sequence). With V trimmed by 1 base and J by 0 bases, 3 bases remained unmatched. The CDR3 protein is CAWSGTGGSSYNSPLHF. The CDR3 DNA sequence: TGTGCCTGGAGTGGGACAGGGGGGAGCTCCTATAATTCACCCCTCCACTTT.

This clone showed up just once. The CDR3, as DNA: TGTGCCAGTATCCCCTCCGGGACAGGGGGCTATGGTGGAAACACCATATATTTT. Translating it yields CASIPSGTGGYGGNTIYF. The genes are TRBV19 and TRBJ1-3; 12 bases are a match to TRBD1. V was pared by 7 bases and J by 3 bases, with 13 bases of the junction left unmatched. This CDR3 contains 18 residues. Germline values: CDR1 LNHDA, CDR2 SQIVND (reference sequence).

The CDR3 protein is CAISELGQAMNTEAFF. As DNA, the CDR3 is TGTGCCATCAGTGAGCTGGGACAGGCAATGAACACTGAAGCTTTCTTT. The rearrangement links TRBV10-3 to TRBJ1-1, with TRBD1 matching 8 bases. Germline CDR1 is ENHRY and CDR2 is SYGVKD. J lost 0 bases, V lost 2 bases, and 5 bases had no gene match. The CDR3 loop spans 16 amino acids.

The chain couples TRBV6-5 to TRBJ1-2; TRBD1 aligns across 7 bases. J gave up 4 bases and V 4 bases, and 6 bases lay outside the gene matches. The CDR3 runs 14 residues. Per germline, CDR1 MNHEY and CDR2 SVGAGI. CDR3 loop: CASSSTDRSYGYTF. The CDR3 nucleotides read TGTGCCAGCAGTTCGACGGACAGGTCCTATGGCTACACCTTC.

There are a few counts of this clone. The chain has TRBV3-1 (or the pseudogene TRBV3-2) and TRBJ2-1; 9 bases match TRBD2. The V gene's germline CDR1 is LGHDT and CDR2 YNNKEL (reference sequence). V gave up 7 bases and J gave up 4 bases; unmatched junction bases: 5. CDR3 length equals 14 residues. The CDR3 is CASKSGLAYNEQFF. In DNA, the CDR3 is TGTGCCAGCAAGTCCGGACTAGCGTACAATGAGCAGTTCTTC.

The chain uses TRBV5-1 and TRBJ2-7; D is possibly TRBD2 (5 bases). This CDR3 comprises 12 residues. V dropped 0 bases and J dropped 6 bases, with 7 bases sitting between them. Germline loops: CDR1 SGHRS, CDR2 YFSETQ. CDR3 in amino acids: CASSLGGLEQYF. CDR3 nucleotides: TGCGCCAGCAGCTTGGGAGGGCTCGAGCAGTACTTC. The full variable domain, in which reference TRBV5-1 and TRBJ2-7 provide the parts outside the CDR3, is KAGVTQTPRYLIKTRGQQVTLSCSPISGHRSVSWYQQTPGQGLQFLFEYFSETQRNKGNFPGRFSGRQFSNSRSEMNVSTLELGDSALYLCASSLGGLEQYFGPGTRLTVT.

The chain is built from TRBV7-2 and TRBJ1-2, with 7 bases that match TRBD1. Germline assignment: CDR1 SGHTA and CDR2 FQGNSA. The CDR3 length is 14 residues. Germline trimming cut 6 bases from V and 6 bases from J; bases unmatched to any gene: 10. The CDR3 DNA reads as TGTGCCAGCAGTCTTTTCAGGGGGGATCATGGCTACACCTTC. Amino acids: CASSLFRGDHGYTF.

This clone was seen a handful of times. The chain combines TRBV19 with TRBJ1-2; 7 bases agree with TRBD1. CDR1 is LNHDA and CDR2 is SQIVND in the germline V gene (reference sequence). The V gene end was trimmed by 3 bases and the J gene end by 8 bases; junction bases not matched to a gene: 15. CDR3 length: 16 amino acids. CDR3 in amino acids: CASSILLGQSSGGYTF. The CDR3 region has the DNA TGTGCCAGTAGTATCCTACTGGGACAGTCCTCCGGGGGCTACACCTTC.

This chain uses TRBV7-6 with TRBJ1-1; D gene unclear. In germline, CDR1 is SGHVS, CDR2 FNYEAQ. Trimming removed 5 bases at V and 1 base at J, with 8 bases between. The CDR3 is 13 amino acids. CDR3 sequence: CASSPRSNTEAFF. The CDR3 region has the DNA TGTGCCAGCAGCCCCAGGTCGAACACTGAAGCTTTCTTT.

Details on this clone: Other DNA sequences in this specimen translate into the identical CDR3. This sequence joins TRBV28 and TRBJ2-1, with TRBD1 as a possible D gene (5 bases). Trimming removed 5 bases from V and 9 bases from J, with 8 bases in between. The CDR3 totals 11 residues. CDR1 is MDHEN, CDR2 SYDVKM, per germline. Here the CDR3 reads CASSLRGEQFF. CDR3 DNA sequence: TGTGCCAGCAGTCTAAGGGGTGAGCAGTTCTTC.

Worth noting for this clone: The sample carries other DNA sequences with the same CDR3. V gene TRBV2 combines with J gene TRBJ2-7; possibly TRBD1 for D (6 bases). V was clipped by 5 bases and J by 0 bases, with 8 bases between them. The CDR3 totals 13 residues. Germline V gene lookup returns CDR1 SNHLY and CDR2 FYNNEI. The CDR3 loop is CASSWTVSYEQYF. The CDR3 region has the DNA TGTGCCAGCAGTTGGACAGTCTCCTACGAGCAGTACTTC.

The gene calls are TRBV19 and TRBJ1-6; D is unresolved. The V gene lost 1 base and the J gene lost 7 bases, with 11 bases spanning the gap. CDR3 length: 15 residues. Germline CDR1 reads LNHDA; CDR2 reads SQIVND (reference sequence). The CDR3 region has the DNA TGTGCCAGTAGTATAGGAGGAGGGCGGAATTCACCCCTCCACTTT. Amino acid sequence: CASSIGGGRNSPLHF.

J is TRBJ2-5 and V is TRBV29-1; D unclear. V was shortened by 4 bases and J by 4 bases, with 13 bases between the two germline ends. The CDR3 runs 13 residues. Germline V gives CDR1 SQVTM, CDR2 ANQGSEA. The CDR3 nucleotides are TGCAGCGTTGGAGTTTCCTCGGGAGAGACCCAGTACTTC. This gives the protein CSVGVSSGETQYF.

This clone was recorded only once. This chain joins TRBV9 and TRBJ2-2; 9 positions match TRBD2. The CDR3 spans 17 residues. J gave up 0 bases and V 0 bases, and 3 bases lay outside the gene matches. Germline V gene sequence: CDR1 SGDLS, CDR2 YYNGEE. CDR3 sequence (DNA): TGTGCCAGCAGCGTAGAACTAGCGGGTTCGAACACCGGGGAGCTGTTTTTT. Translation gives CASSVELAGSNTGELFF.

The chain employs TRBV30 and TRBJ1-2; D might be TRBD1 (5 bases). Trimming took 3 bases from V and 5 from J, leaving 19 bases between them. Germline loops: CDR1 GTSNPN, CDR2 SVGIG (reference sequence). There are 15 residues in the CDR3. CDR3 protein: CAWSLPDGRVYGYTF. CDR3 bases: TGTGCCTGGAGCTTACCGGACGGCAGGGTATATGGCTACACCTTC. Together with reference TRBV30 and TRBJ1-2, the CDR3 gives the full variable domain: SQTIHQWPATLVQPVGSPLSLECTVEGTSNPNLYWYRQAAGRGLQLLFYSVGIGQISSEVPQNLSASRPQDRQFILSSKKLLLSDSGFYLCAWSLPDGRVYGYTFGSGTRLTVV.

This sequence joins TRBV2 and TRBJ1-6; the match to TRBD1 covers 7 bases. The V gene end was trimmed by 7 bases and the J gene end by 5 bases; junction bases not matched to a gene: 8. CDR1 is SNHLY and CDR2 is FYNNEI in the germline V gene. This CDR3 spans 15 amino acids. The DNA for the CDR3 is TGTGCCAGCAAGACAGGGATAGGAGATAATTCACCCCTCCACTTT. It translates to CASKTGIGDNSPLHF. The full variable domain, with the rest looked up from reference TRBV2 and TRBJ1-6, is EPEVTQTPSHQVTQMGQEVILRCVPISNHLYFYWYRQILGQKVEFLVSFYNNEISEKSEIFDDQFSVERPDGSNFTLKIRSTKLEDSAMYFCASKTGIGDNSPLHFGNGTRLTVT.

The chain is built from TRBV6-5 and TRBJ2-5, with D hard to call. Trimming left V 5 bases short and J 4 bases short, with 14 bases between. The CDR3 has 14 amino acids. Germline CDR1 is MNHEY and CDR2 is SVGAGI. The CDR3 sequence: CASSLRPRGETQYF. DNA of the CDR3: TGTGCCAGCAGTCTACGTCCGAGAGGAGAGACCCAGTACTTC.

This clone was seen just once. V usage is TRBV2 and J usage is TRBJ2-5; TRBD2 matches 10 bases. The trim removed 2 bases at V and 6 bases at J, leaving 9 bases unmatched. From germline, CDR1 is SNHLY and CDR2 FYNNEI. This CDR3 comprises 16 residues. CDR3 sequence reads: CASSELRSGGAKTQYF. The CDR3 coding sequence is TGTGCCAGCAGTGAACTAAGGAGCGGGGGGGCAAAGACCCAGTACTTC.

This sequence joins TRBV9 and TRBJ2-7; D gene ambiguous. The V gene lost 3 bases and the J gene lost 0 bases, with 7 bases spanning the gap. Looked up from germline, CDR1 is SGDLS and CDR2 is YYNGEE. The CDR3 contains 13 residues. The CDR3 sequence is CASSGSSSYEQYF. Written as DNA, the CDR3 is TGTGCCAGCAGCGGTAGCAGCTCCTACGAGCAGTACTTC.

The chain joins TRBV10-2 to TRBJ2-7, with 8 bases that match TRBD1. CDR3 size: 15 residues. Germline V lookup: CDR1 WSHSY, CDR2 SAAADI. V gave up 4 bases and J gave up 2 bases; unmatched junction bases: 7. The CDR3 protein is CASSGQGFFTYEQYF. In nucleotides, the CDR3 is TGCGCCAGCAGTGGACAGGGGTTCTTCACCTACGAGCAGTACTTC.

The V and J genes are TRBV18 and TRBJ2-5, with D possibly being TRBD2 (5 bases). This CDR3 contains 12 residues. Per the germline V gene, CDR1 is KGHSH and CDR2 is LQKENI. Trimming removed 3 bases at V and 9 bases at J, with 11 bases between. CDR3 sequence: CASSPLGDAQYF. For the CDR3, the DNA is TGTGCCAGCTCACCTCTGGGAGACGCCCAGTACTTC.